One T cell receptor beta chain is described in this entry. Germline loops: CDR1 MNHEY, CDR2 SVGAGI. Trimming pared 0 bases from V and 0 bases from J, leaving 3 bases between. The CDR3 length is 13 residues. The data belong to a study of blood T cell repertoires in COVID-19. On the study more broadly: The United States, Italy and Spain were the sources of the acute and convalescent COVID-19 samples.

Only in-frame clones appear in the TCRdb table, and some are missing; sequencing was by immunoSEQ multiplex PCR. The table has 100,000 to 120,000 clones, roughly 76% seen once. Sequenced sample: peripheral blood. This chain links TRBV6-5 with TRBJ2-7; D uncertain. The clonotype was recovered from a woman in her seventies with acute or convalescent COVID-19. As DNA, the CDR3 is TGTGCCAGCAGTTACTCGAGCTCCTACGAGCAGTACTTC. Encoded protein: CASSYSSSYEQYF.